This is a list of T cell receptor beta chains from one sample in a study of cytomegalovirus exposure and HLA in healthy donors. Produced via immunoSEQ multiplex PCR; TCRdb's table is partial and in-frame only. Of some 97,000 clones listed, about four fifths are singletons. Sequencing was done on a sample of PBMCs. The receptors originated from a female donor in good health and CMV-seropositive. Each CDR3 is given with its conserved first and last residue. The D gene is left open where the match is weak. A clone size is listed for some rows: how often the clone was seen (once, few, many), or a class if it is expanded.

clone_size cdr3_length j_call v_call d_call cdr3_aa cdr3_nt
few 15 TRBJ2-1 TRBV7-9 TRBD2 CSSSFTSASYNEQFF TGTTCCAGCAGTTTTACTAGCGCCTCCTACAATGAGCAGTTCTTC
. 13 TRBJ1-1 TRBV7-2 . CASSLQGHTEAFF TGTGCCAGCAGCTTACAGGGTCACACTGAAGCTTTCTTT
. 19 TRBJ2-3 TRBV9 TRBD2 CASSITGTSGGYTPDTQYF TGTGCCAGCAGCATTACCGGGACTAGCGGGGGATACACCCCAGATACGCAGTATTTT
. 18 TRBJ2-3 TRBV15 TRBD2 CATSREPSSGSKADTQYF TGTGCCACCAGCAGAGAGCCTTCCAGCGGGAGTAAGGCAGATACGCAGTATTTT
. 16 TRBJ2-2 TRBV5-1 . CASSLVPGKNTGELFF TGCGCCAGCAGCTTGGTCCCAGGGAAGAACACCGGGGAGCTGTTTTTT
. 17 TRBJ1-1 TRBV7-9 TRBD1 CASSLGSGGVGVTEAFF TGTGCCAGCAGCTTGGGATCAGGGGGCGTTGGGGTCACTGAAGCTTTCTTT
. 13 TRBJ1-5 TRBV18 . CASSPQSGQPQHF TGTGCCAGCTCACCACAATCCGGTCAGCCCCAGCATTTT
. 15 TRBJ2-7 TRBV7-6 TRBD2 CASSPLAGGSYEQYF TGTGCCAGCAGCCCCCTGGCGGGAGGGTCCTACGAGCAGTACTTC
. 15 TRBJ1-3 TRBV30 . CAWSRGRGSGNTIYF TGTGCCTGGAGCCGGGGGCGGGGGTCTGGAAACACCATATATTTT
few 16 TRBJ2-1 TRBV4-2 TRBD2 CASSQATSGRRNEQFF TGTGCCAGCAGCCAGGCAACTAGCGGGAGGAGAAATGAGCAGTTCTTC
. 16 TRBJ2-3 TRBV7-2 . CASSPSYFRGTDTQYF TGTGCCAGCAGCCCCTCCTATTTCCGTGGCACAGATACGCAGTATTTT
. 17 TRBJ1-2 TRBV27 TRBD1 CASRALGQGSSNYGYTF TGTGCCAGCAGGGCGCTAGGACAGGGATCGTCCAACTATGGCTACACCTTC
. 15 TRBJ2-7 TRBV18 . CASSRRDGGSYEQYF TGTGCCAGCTCACGACGGGACGGGGGCTCCTACGAGCAGTACTTC
. 13 TRBJ1-5 TRBV6-1 TRBD1 CASKWTGMQPQHF TGTGCCAGCAAATGGACAGGGATGCAGCCCCAGCATTTT
. 12 TRBJ2-1 TRBV19 . CASRQTSNEQFF TGTGCCAGTAGGCAGACTAGCAATGAGCAGTTCTTC
few 14 TRBJ2-7 TRBV6-5 TRBD1 CASRLTGGPYEQYF TGTGCCAGCAGATTAACAGGGGGCCCCTACGAGCAGTACTTC
. 13 TRBJ1-1 TRBV5-1 TRBD1 CASSGDRLAEAFF TGCGCCAGCAGCGGGGACAGGTTGGCTGAAGCTTTCTTT
once 15 TRBJ2-2 TRBV4-1 TRBD1 CASSQVRGRPGELFF TGCGCCAGCAGCCAAGTGAGGGGGCGCCCCGGGGAGCTGTTTTTT
. 15 TRBJ1-2 TRBV6-5 . CASSSYLTGIYGYTF TGTGCCAGCAGCTCTTACCTTACGGGGATCTATGGCTACACCTTC
. 19 TRBJ2-6 TRBV5-1 TRBD1 CASSFTVTGGYSGANVLTF TGCGCCAGCAGTTTCACCGTCACAGGGGGGTACTCTGGGGCCAACGTCCTGACTTTC
. 15 TRBJ2-1 TRBV7-9 TRBD2 CSSSSTSGANNEQFF TGTTCCAGCAGCTCTACTAGCGGGGCCAACAATGAGCAGTTCTTC
. 15 TRBJ2-2 TRBV6-4 TRBD2 CASSKTSGSFGELFF TGTGCCAGCAGCAAAACTAGCGGGAGTTTCGGGGAGCTGTTTTTT
once 16 TRBJ2-1 TRBV7-2 TRBD2 CASSLRGLAGSVEQFF TGTGCCAGCAGCTTAAGGGGACTAGCGGGGAGCGTGGAGCAGTTCTTC
. 17 TRBJ2-6 TRBV5-1 TRBD1 CASSFTGQITGANVLTF TGCGCCAGCAGCTTTACGGGACAGATTACTGGGGCCAACGTCCTGACTTTC
. 11 TRBJ2-7 TRBV5-6 TRBD2 CASSLYGGYCF TGTGCCAGCAGCCTTTACGGGGGGTACTGTTTC
. 14 TRBJ1-5 TRBV30 . CAWSPGGASKPQHF TGTGCCTGGTCCCCGGGGGGGGCGAGTAAGCCCCAGCATTTT
. 15 TRBJ1-6 TRBV6-5 . CASKGGGAENSPLHF TGTGCCAGCAAGGGAGGAGGGGCAGAAAATTCACCCCTCCACTTT
. 11 TRBJ2-1 TRBV10-2 TRBD2 CASRTSGSWFF TGCGCCAGCAGGACTAGCGGCTCATGGTTCTTC
. 14 TRBJ1-3 TRBV7-9 . CASRLGGSGNTIYF TGTGCCAGCAGGTTGGGGGGCTCTGGAAACACCATATATTTT
. 11 TRBJ2-7 TRBV6-5 . CASATVDEQYF TGTGCCAGCGCGACTGTCGACGAGCAGTACTTC
. 15 TRBJ2-7 TRBV9 . CASSATDSLVNEQYF TGTGCCAGCAGCGCCACCGACAGTCTCGTGAACGAGCAGTACTTC
. 14 TRBJ1-2 TRBV30 . CAWSPLTLYHGYTF TGTGCCTGGAGTCCCCTGACTCTTTACCATGGCTACACCTTC
. 11 TRBJ1-1 TRBV29-1 . CSVGGNGEAFF TGCAGCGTCGGGGGTAATGGGGAAGCTTTCTTT
. 15 TRBJ1-3 TRBV5-1 TRBD1 CASSPGQGGGNTIYF TGCGCCAGCAGCCCGGGACAGGGTGGAGGAAACACCATATATTTT
. 13 TRBJ2-7 TRBV2 . CASSGQSLYEQYF TGTGCCAGCAGTGGCCAGTCTCTCTACGAGCAGTACTTC
. 16 TRBJ1-2 TRBV5-1 . CASSLAFNTPNYGYTF TGCGCCAGCAGCTTGGCCTTTAACACCCCTAACTATGGCTACACCTTC
. 13 TRBJ1-2 TRBV11-2 . CASSLGAGYGYTF TGTGCCAGCAGCTTAGGGGCTGGCTATGGCTACACCTTC
. 15 TRBJ2-1 TRBV18 TRBD2 CASSNGLAGADEQFF TGTGCCAGCTCAAATGGACTAGCGGGAGCGGATGAGCAGTTCTTC
. 12 TRBJ1-1 TRBV10-2 TRBD1 CASRDRGSEAFF TGCGCCAGCAGGGACAGGGGGTCTGAAGCTTTCTTT
. 14 TRBJ1-1 TRBV7-9 . CASSSRTANTEAFF TGTGCCAGCAGCTCCAGGACAGCGAACACTGAAGCTTTCTTT